This T cell receptor (beta chain) was sequenced for a study of shared clonotypes between healthy human individuals (dated by TCRdb to 2018 to 2021). Study-wide context: A few men and two women, aged 18 to 49 years, made up the cohort. Per donor, three plates each were used for CD4 naive and CD4 memory, two for CD8 naive, and one for CD8 memory. The study deeply sequenced blood TCR repertoires of about 5 healthy adults to estimate repertoire size and the extent of clonotype sharing between individuals. To increase sequencing depth and limit assay-specific biases, different laboratories used diverse techniques to prepare libraries and sequence TCR repertoires. Per donor, leukapheresis produced somewhere between about 0.94 and 9.5 billion PBMCs. What the study reported, not specific to this receptor: Based on pairwise subsampling, the degree of clonotype sharing among donors was expected to be affected by sequencing depth. Higher generation probabilities were observed for clonotypes shared by all four sorted-subset donors than for non-shared clonotypes. When several donors were compared, the shared fraction of clonotypes was roughly 5% for naive CD4, approximately 3.3% for naive CD8, 2.3% for memory CD4, and about 0.36% for memory CD8. Larger estimated clonotype richness was generally found for naive subsets than for memory subsets. Even with the large sequencing depth, rarefaction of the sorted-subset datasets indicated that sequencing was incomplete. Sampling was restricted to blood, and TCR repertoires in tissues likely differ from the TCR repertoires found in blood. The small number of donors limited the genetic and exposure-history diversity represented.

In this sample, this clone turned up once. It has no known antigen specificity. Base qualities are not provided; no much larger clone lies one nucleotide away. Spanning cysteine to phenylalanine, the CDR3 consists of 13 amino acids. CDR3 DNA is the only sequence kept; it has 39 bases, read in frame from the first base. V sheds 8 bases and J sheds 0 bases, leaving 7 bases between their ends. From the germline V gene, CDR1 is SGHTA and CDR2 is FQGTGA. TCR CDR3 regions were amplified from genomic DNA by multiplex PCR using the deep immunoSEQ assay. Genomic DNA extracted from each cell subset was distributed evenly over all wells of several immunoSEQ 96-well plates, and each plate served as one replicate. For sorted subsets, around 200 ng genomic DNA, equal to about 30,000 T cell genomes, was loaded into each replicate PCR. Purified libraries were measured with a Qubit 3.0 fluorometer, size-checked on a Bioanalyzer 2100, and measured again with the KAPA Library Quantification kit. Each immunoSEQ 96-well plate was sequenced on its own single-read 150-cycle Illumina NextSeq 550 flow cell. For the original study's pipeline: Because the immunoSEQ output included only junctional sequences and no quality scores, the filtering could not be the same as the filtering used for full-length reads. Sequences were annotated with PyIR, a Python wrapper for IgBLAST v1.9, using IMGT germline references to assign V/J genes and CDR3. Reads were removed for weak V/J assignments (E-value above 1e-6), missing CDR3, stop codons, out-of-frame junctions, or ambiguous translated residues. V3J clonotypes were defined as sequences sharing an identical inferred V gene, J gene, and CDR3 amino acid sequence. Percentage overlap between repertoires was computed as shared unique clonotypes divided by the size of the smaller repertoire. Repertoire richness was assessed with RTK rarefaction, the Chao1 estimator, and Recon v2.1 estimates of unobserved clonotypes. Generation probabilities for all TCRbeta clonotypes obtained by the gDNA method from a handful of donors were computed using OLGA. This is the immuneACCESS table as TCRdb keeps it, with only in-frame sequences that have V and J called. A part of the clones is gone; compared with another copy, unresolved V genes explain less than half, and the rest is unexplained. Clone size and V and J calls were adopted from that table, with D and trimming inferred from the DNA. This sample is represented by a few million clones; approximately 95% of them were singletons. The ten largest clonotypes hold roughly 0.36% of the sample.

The donors were healthy, HIV-negative adults with no recently reported acute infections or vaccinations. All donors were Caucasian adults living in Nashville, Tennessee, USA. Magnetic negative selection was used to enrich CD4+ T cells, after which naive cells were positively selected on CD45RA and the negative fraction became the memory subset. Blood was obtained by leukapheresis, after which PBMCs were separated by Ficoll-Histopaque density gradient centrifugation and cryopreserved in liquid nitrogen vapor phase. Analytical flow cytometry was used to check the purity and quantity of every magnetically sorted T cell population. Genomic DNA was isolated from every sorted fraction and measured by UV absorbance on a Nanodrop 2000c.

The chain was built from TRBV7-3 and TRBJ2-2; no confident D gene assignment can be made. The clonotype was recovered from a young man in good health. Some clones in this sample may be carry-over from other donors' samples. The specimen was naive CD4+ T cells from PBMCs. The cell subset or site label, read with the paper, signifies: CD45RA+ positively selected. The CDR3 has the sequence CASAVSNTGELFF. The base sequence is TGTGCCAGCGCGGTTTCGAACACCGGGGAGCTGTTTTTT. When the CDR3 is completed using the reference TRBV7-3 and TRBJ2-2 genes on either side, the full variable domain is GAGVSQTPSNKVTEKGKYVELRCDPISGHTALYWYRQSLGQGPEFLIYFQGTGAADDSGLPNDRFFAVRPEGSVSTLKIQRTERGDSAVYLCASAVSNTGELFFGEGSRLTVL.